The rows below give T cell receptor beta chains drawn from one sample of a study of cytomegalovirus exposure and HLA in healthy donors. The method was immunoSEQ multiplex PCR; TCRdb's version includes in-frame clones alone and lacks a portion of them. The sample lists about 120,000 clones, 70% to 80% seen once, with approximately 12% in the top ten. Sequenced sample: PBMCs. The origin of the receptors is a woman in her thirties or forties in good health and CMV-seropositive. The CDR3 runs from the conserved cysteine through the conserved F or W. Fields, in order: CDR3 length, V gene, clone size, J gene, D gene, CDR3 DNA, CDR3 protein. The D gene is left open where the match is weak. Size is stated for part of the rows, as once, few or many counts, or as a class when the clone is expanded.

cdr3_length: 17; v_call: TRBV5-4; clone_size: -; j_call: TRBJ1-4; d_call: TRBD1; cdr3_nt: TGTGCCAGCAGCTTGGTTGGCACCGGGACAGGGAATGAAAAACTGTTTTTT; cdr3_aa: CASSLVGTGTGNEKLFF
cdr3_length: 15; v_call: TRBV6-4; clone_size: -; j_call: TRBJ2-1; d_call: -; cdr3_nt: TGTGCCAGCAAGGCCCAGGCAGCTTCCTACAATGAGCAGTTCTTC; cdr3_aa: CASKAQAASYNEQFF
cdr3_length: 13; v_call: TRBV5-4; clone_size: -; j_call: TRBJ1-1; d_call: -; cdr3_nt: TGTGCCAGCAGCGCCGGTGCGAACACTGAAGCTTTCTTT; cdr3_aa: CASSAGANTEAFF
cdr3_length: 15; v_call: TRBV19; clone_size: once; j_call: TRBJ2-1; d_call: TRBD1; cdr3_nt: TGTGCCACTCAGAGGGGACAGGGGGCCGTAAATGAGCAGTTCTTC; cdr3_aa: CATQRGQGAVNEQFF
cdr3_length: 16; v_call: TRBV2; clone_size: once; j_call: TRBJ2-7; d_call: TRBD1; cdr3_nt: TGTGCCAGCACCCTCTTGGGGGGACAGGGACCCTACGAGCAGTACTTC; cdr3_aa: CASTLLGGQGPYEQYF
cdr3_length: 14; v_call: TRBV6-5; clone_size: -; j_call: TRBJ2-7; d_call: -; cdr3_nt: TGTGCCAGCAGTTATGGGACATTGACCTACGAGCAGTACTTC; cdr3_aa: CASSYGTLTYEQYF
cdr3_length: 19; v_call: TRBV21-1; clone_size: few; j_call: TRBJ1-4; d_call: -; cdr3_nt: TGTGCCAGCAGCAAAGCGCTTATTCGGGACAGTCAACGTAATGAAAAACTGTTTTTT; cdr3_aa: CASSKALIRDSQRNEKLFF
cdr3_length: 14; v_call: TRBV5-6; clone_size: once; j_call: TRBJ1-4; d_call: TRBD1; cdr3_nt: TGTGCCAGCACCTACGGACAGGGGGGCGAAAAACTGTTTTTT; cdr3_aa: CASTYGQGGEKLFF
cdr3_length: 16; v_call: TRBV4-1; clone_size: -; j_call: TRBJ2-7; d_call: TRBD2; cdr3_nt: TGCGCCAGCAGCCAGTTCTTCGGACTAGCGGTCTACGAGCAGTACTTC; cdr3_aa: CASSQFFGLAVYEQYF
cdr3_length: 16; v_call: TRBV4-2; clone_size: few; j_call: TRBJ1-2; d_call: -; cdr3_nt: TGTGCCAGCAGCCAAGTTGGGACACCAACTAACTATGGCTACACCTTC; cdr3_aa: CASSQVGTPTNYGYTF
cdr3_length: 14; v_call: TRBV9; clone_size: -; j_call: TRBJ2-5; d_call: -; cdr3_nt: TGTGCCAGCAGCGTTTTCCCTTTACAAGAGACCCAGTACTTC; cdr3_aa: CASSVFPLQETQYF
cdr3_length: 13; v_call: TRBV30; clone_size: -; j_call: TRBJ2-2; d_call: -; cdr3_nt: TGTGCCTGGAGTAGCAGGCCCACCGGGGAGCTGTTTTTT; cdr3_aa: CAWSSRPTGELFF
cdr3_length: 14; v_call: TRBV30; clone_size: -; j_call: TRBJ2-4; d_call: TRBD1; cdr3_nt: TGTGCCTGGACCACAACAGGGGCGTCGGACATTCAGTACTTC; cdr3_aa: CAWTTTGASDIQYF
cdr3_length: 11; v_call: TRBV30; clone_size: -; j_call: TRBJ2-5; d_call: -; cdr3_nt: TGTGCCTGGAGTGTCGGGGAGACCCAGTACTTC; cdr3_aa: CAWSVGETQYF
cdr3_length: 13; v_call: TRBV11-2; clone_size: -; j_call: TRBJ1-2; d_call: TRBD1; cdr3_nt: TGTGCCAGCAGCCCGACAGGGGGCGACGGCTACACCTTC; cdr3_aa: CASSPTGGDGYTF
cdr3_length: 14; v_call: TRBV15; clone_size: -; j_call: TRBJ1-1; d_call: -; cdr3_nt: TGTGCCACCAGCATGCAGGGTCAGAAAACTGAAGCTTTCTTT; cdr3_aa: CATSMQGQKTEAFF
cdr3_length: 19; v_call: TRBV5-1; clone_size: -; j_call: TRBJ2-7; d_call: -; cdr3_nt: TGCGCCAGCAGCTTGGCCAAGATTACGTTGCGGGAATCCTCCTACGAGCAGTACTTC; cdr3_aa: CASSLAKITLRESSYEQYF
cdr3_length: 15; v_call: TRBV30; clone_size: -; j_call: TRBJ1-1; d_call: TRBD1; cdr3_nt: TGTGCCTGGAGTGTACACGGGACAGGGATGGCTGAAGCTTTCTTT; cdr3_aa: CAWSVHGTGMAEAFF
cdr3_length: 16; v_call: TRBV11-2; clone_size: -; j_call: TRBJ1-2; d_call: TRBD1; cdr3_nt: TGTGCCAGCAGCCAGGGACAGGCCAAAGCTAACTATGGCTACACCTTC; cdr3_aa: CASSQGQAKANYGYTF
cdr3_length: 16; v_call: TRBV4-1; clone_size: few; j_call: TRBJ2-2; d_call: TRBD1; cdr3_nt: TGCGCCAGCAGACAGACAGGGGTAGCGAACACCGGGGAGCTGTTTTTT; cdr3_aa: CASRQTGVANTGELFF
cdr3_length: 16; v_call: TRBV19; clone_size: -; j_call: TRBJ2-2; d_call: -; cdr3_nt: TGTGCCAGTAGTATCCATTCTAGCATGTTCTCCGGGGAGCTGTTTTTT; cdr3_aa: CASSIHSSMFSGELFF
cdr3_length: 11; v_call: TRBV30; clone_size: -; j_call: TRBJ2-7; d_call: -; cdr3_nt: TGTGCCTGGATTATGGCAGGAGAGCAGTACTTC; cdr3_aa: CAWIMAGEQYF
cdr3_length: 16; v_call: TRBV14; clone_size: few; j_call: TRBJ2-3; d_call: TRBD2; cdr3_nt: TGTGCCAGCAGCCTAGGTCTAGCGGCGAGCATTGATACGCAGTATTTT; cdr3_aa: CASSLGLAASIDTQYF
cdr3_length: 14; v_call: TRBV6-1; clone_size: many; j_call: TRBJ1-5; d_call: TRBD1; cdr3_nt: TGTGCCAGCAGTCCCCGACAGGGAGGCCAGCCCCAGCATTTT; cdr3_aa: CASSPRQGGQPQHF
cdr3_length: 14; v_call: TRBV2; clone_size: -; j_call: TRBJ1-5; d_call: -; cdr3_nt: TGTGCCAGCAGTCTTCAGGCGAGCAATCAGCCCCAGCATTTT; cdr3_aa: CASSLQASNQPQHF
cdr3_length: 13; v_call: TRBV30; clone_size: -; j_call: TRBJ2-2; d_call: -; cdr3_nt: TGTGCCTGGGATGCAGGGGACACCGGGGAGCTGTTTTTT; cdr3_aa: CAWDAGDTGELFF
cdr3_length: 15; v_call: TRBV4-2; clone_size: few; j_call: TRBJ1-5; d_call: -; cdr3_nt: TGTGCCAGCAGCCAAGAGAGGCAGGGCTATCAGCCCCAGCATTTT; cdr3_aa: CASSQERQGYQPQHF